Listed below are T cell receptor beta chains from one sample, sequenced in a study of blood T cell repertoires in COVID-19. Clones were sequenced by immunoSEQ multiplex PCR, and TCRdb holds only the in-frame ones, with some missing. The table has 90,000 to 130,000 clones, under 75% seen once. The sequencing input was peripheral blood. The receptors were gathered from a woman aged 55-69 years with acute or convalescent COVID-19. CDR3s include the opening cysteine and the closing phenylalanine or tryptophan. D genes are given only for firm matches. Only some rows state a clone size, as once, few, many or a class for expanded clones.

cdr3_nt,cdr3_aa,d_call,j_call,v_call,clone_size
TGTGCCAGCAGGGACATTGAAGCTTTCTTT,CASRDIEAFF,-,TRBJ1-1,TRBV6-5,once
TGTGCCAGCAGCCCCCGACAGGGAAGAAACTATGGCTACACCTTC,CASSPRQGRNYGYTF,TRBD1,TRBJ1-2,TRBV3-1/TRBV3-2,-
TGTGCCACCAGCAGAGAGTCCAGGGGCAATCAGCCCCAGCATTTT,CATSRESRGNQPQHF,-,TRBJ1-5,TRBV15,-
TGTGCCAGCAGTGAACTTTTGAACACTGAAGCTTTCTTT,CASSELLNTEAFF,-,TRBJ1-1,TRBV2,-
TGTGCCAGCAGCCAGGGACTAGCGGGGGGAGGGGATACGCAGTATTTT,CASSQGLAGGGDTQYF,TRBD2,TRBJ2-3,TRBV7-6,-
TGCAGTGCTAGTCATCCTAGGACAGGCGGTCGGGAGGGCTACACCTTC,CSASHPRTGGREGYTF,TRBD1,TRBJ1-2,TRBV20-1,-
TGTGCCAGCAGCTTGGCGACTATACAGGGTTTGAAGCAGTACTTC,CASSLATIQGLKQYF,-,TRBJ2-7,TRBV5-4,few
TGCGCCAGCAGCCAAGATTGGACTAGCGGTACCTACGAGCAGTACTTC,CASSQDWTSGTYEQYF,TRBD2,TRBJ2-7,TRBV4-1,-
TGTGCCAGCAGACAATCCGGGGGACAGTGGACCGGGGAGCTGTTTTTT,CASRQSGGQWTGELFF,-,TRBJ2-2,TRBV6-6,-
TGTGCCAGCAGTCCTAACACAGATACGCAGTATTTT,CASSPNTDTQYF,-,TRBJ2-3,TRBV28,-
TGTGCCAGCATCCCCCCGGCAGGGGGGGGCTACACCTTC,CASIPPAGGGYTF,TRBD1,TRBJ1-2,TRBV7-8,-
TGTGCCAGCAGCCAAGATACTAGCGGGGTTGGGGCCAACGTCCTGACTTTC,CASSQDTSGVGANVLTF,TRBD2,TRBJ2-6,TRBV4-2,-
TGTGCCATCAGTGAGTTTATGTTAATGAGACACAAGTCATCCTTCTACACCTTC,CAISEFMLMRHKSSFYTF,-,TRBJ1-2,TRBV10-3,-
TGTGCCAGCACCGAGGGACAGGGGGGCACCGGGGAGCTGTTTTTT,CASTEGQGGTGELFF,TRBD1,TRBJ2-2,TRBV2,few
TGTGCTAGTGGGGGGACAGGCAATCAGCCCCAGCATTTT,CASGGTGNQPQHF,TRBD1,TRBJ1-5,TRBV12-5,-
TGCAGTGCTAGTCCCGCGACAGGGGTCTCCTACGAGCAGTACTTC,CSASPATGVSYEQYF,TRBD1,TRBJ2-7,TRBV20-1,-
TGTGCCAGCAGCCCTCAACCCCCGGGACTAGCGGGGACCTACGAGCAGTACTTC,CASSPQPPGLAGTYEQYF,TRBD2,TRBJ2-7,TRBV7-3,-
TGTGCCAGCAGCTTATCAGTTTATAATTCACCCCTCCACTTT,CASSLSVYNSPLHF,-,TRBJ1-6,TRBV11-2,-
TGCGCCAGCAGCCAAGATTCGGGTCCCAGAGAGACCCAGTACTTC,CASSQDSGPRETQYF,-,TRBJ2-5,TRBV4-3,-
TGTGCCAGCAGTTTATTAGGCAGGGCGCCCTACGAGCAGTACTTC,CASSLLGRAPYEQYF,-,TRBJ2-7,TRBV27,once
TGTGCCAGCAGCCAAGCGCAGAGCGGAGGTTCACCCCTCCACTTT,CASSQAQSGGSPLHF,-,TRBJ1-6,TRBV4-2,once
TGTGCCAGCAGTCCAGGACAGGGGGCGATGTCTGGCTACACCTTC,CASSPGQGAMSGYTF,TRBD1,TRBJ1-2,TRBV28,few
TGTGCCAGCAGTGACGTGCAGGGGAGCACCCAGCATTTT,CASSDVQGSTQHF,-,TRBJ1-5,TRBV27,-
TGCAGTGCTAGTGGGAATAGCGGGGGGTTCTGGAGCACAGATACGCAGTATTTT,CSASGNSGGFWSTDTQYF,TRBD2,TRBJ2-3,TRBV20-1,-
TGTGCCTGCCTCCGGGACACCAATTCACCCCTCCACTTT,CACLRDTNSPLHF,-,TRBJ1-6,TRBV30,-
TGTGCCATCAGTGAGCCGGGACAGGGCTTCTCTGGGGCCAACGTCCTGACTTTC,CAISEPGQGFSGANVLTF,TRBD1,TRBJ2-6,TRBV10-3,once
TGTGCCAGCAGTGCCGACAGGATGAAAGATGAGCAGTTCTTC,CASSADRMKDEQFF,-,TRBJ2-1,TRBV9,-
TGTGCCAGCAGCTTCAGGGGGAGTGGGGTGAACACTGAAGCTTTCTTT,CASSFRGSGVNTEAFF,TRBD1,TRBJ1-1,TRBV5-6,few
TGCAGTGGCGTTCGCGAAGATACGCAGTATTTT,CSGVREDTQYF,-,TRBJ2-3,TRBV20-1,-
TGTGCCAGCAGCCAGGGTGAGGGAGGGCAGACCCAGTACTTC,CASSQGEGGQTQYF,TRBD2,TRBJ2-5,TRBV5-6,-
TGTGCCAGCAGTTACTCACTGGACACAGCAATGGGGACCCAGTACTTC,CASSYSLDTAMGTQYF,-,TRBJ2-5,TRBV6-5,-
TGTGCCAGCAGCCTACAGGGTAGTGAAAAACTGTTTTTT,CASSLQGSEKLFF,-,TRBJ1-4,TRBV12-3/TRBV12-4,-
TGTGCCAGCAGTGACGGGGGCTCTGGGGCCAACGTCCTGACTTTC,CASSDGGSGANVLTF,-,TRBJ2-6,TRBV6-6,-
TGTGCCATCAGTGAGGGCTTCTATGGCTACACCTTC,CAISEGFYGYTF,-,TRBJ1-2,TRBV10-3,once
TGTGCCAGCAGCGTAGGGCGGCATATAGAGGAGGGGCTGATGAACACTGAAGCTTTCTTT,CASSVGRHIEEGLMNTEAFF,-,TRBJ1-1,TRBV9,-
TGTGCCAGCAGCCGGGACAGGGCCGACTATGGCTACACCTTC,CASSRDRADYGYTF,TRBD1,TRBJ1-2,TRBV14,-
TGTGCCTTACGTCAAAAAACCCGCCAGGGCCTCACCGGGGAGCTGTTTTTT,CALRQKTRQGLTGELFF,-,TRBJ2-2,TRBV30,-
TGTGCCAGCAGTTCACAGGGGCGTACGGGGCAGTACTTC,CASSSQGRTGQYF,TRBD1,TRBJ2-7,TRBV7-9,-
TGCGCCAGCAGCTTGGCCCGGGACAGACTCACAGATACGCAGTATTTT,CASSLARDRLTDTQYF,TRBD1,TRBJ2-3,TRBV5-1,-
TGCGCCAGCAGCCAGGACGGACTATTGTACGAGCAGTACTTC,CASSQDGLLYEQYF,-,TRBJ2-7,TRBV4-1,-
TGTGCCAGCAGCCAAAGTCTTAGAGGGAACACTGAAGCTTTCTTT,CASSQSLRGNTEAFF,-,TRBJ1-1,TRBV14,-
TGTGCCAGCAGTGACCAGACAGGGGGACTACAGCCCCAGCATTTT,CASSDQTGGLQPQHF,TRBD1,TRBJ1-5,TRBV2,-
TGCGCCAGCAGCTTTCCGGGGGTGCCCGAAGCTTTCTTT,CASSFPGVPEAFF,-,TRBJ1-1,TRBV5-1,-
TGTGCCAGTAACCCCGGGGTCGCCTACGAGCAGTACTTC,CASNPGVAYEQYF,-,TRBJ2-7,TRBV19,-
TGCGCCAGCAGCGAACAGACAGGGAGGAGGGATGGCTACACCTTC,CASSEQTGRRDGYTF,TRBD1,TRBJ1-2,TRBV5-1,many
TGTGCCAGCAGCTTAGGCTGGGCCACTGAAGCTTTCTTT,CASSLGWATEAFF,-,TRBJ1-1,TRBV7-9,-
TGTGCCAGCAGGACGGGGGGAATAAGGGTGCACGAGCAGTACTTC,CASRTGGIRVHEQYF,TRBD2,TRBJ2-7,TRBV6-6,few
TGTGCCAGCAGTCGACTAGCGGGGAATGACTACGAGCAGTACTTC,CASSRLAGNDYEQYF,TRBD2,TRBJ2-7,TRBV6-5,-
TGTGCCAGTAGTATGGGGAGACAGGGGAATCAAGAGACCCAGTACTTC,CASSMGRQGNQETQYF,TRBD1,TRBJ2-5,TRBV19,many
TGTGCCAGCATCCGATCCGGGACAGGGGGCAACTATGGCTACACCTTC,CASIRSGTGGNYGYTF,TRBD1,TRBJ1-2,TRBV28,-